This record concerns one TCR beta chain sequence. Per the germline V gene, CDR1 is SGDLS and CDR2 is YYNGEE. The CDR3 spans 14 residues. The junction had 5 bases not matched to a gene; V was cut back by 3 bases and J by 5 bases. The data are from a study of control samples from healthy donors and cancer patients. The table came from immunoSEQ multiplex PCR; TCRdb's copy has only in-frame clones and leaves some out. The data contain 98,000 or so clones, about 80% of them singletons. The material sequenced was blood. V and J are TRBV9 and TRBJ1-5, with 7 bases identical to TRBD1. The receptor's source is a woman in her thirties in good health. CDR3: CASSETGAYQPQHF. DNA for the CDR3: TGTGCCAGCAGCGAAACAGGGGCTTATCAGCCCCAGCATTTT.